The 10 T cell receptor beta chains below come from one sample, sequenced in a study of T cell clonotyping in hematopoietic cell transplantation. Time point of the sample: recipient sample about 28 days before transplant, after cytoreduction. TCRdb's table, derived via immunoSEQ multiplex PCR, lists solely in-frame clones and lacks some. The data show about 76,000 clones, with 90% to 96% seen just once and roughly 1.5% held by the top ten. The sample was peripheral blood mononuclear cells, taken before stem cell transplant. These receptors all stem from a woman aged 45 to 65 with acute myeloid leukemia. Some clones in this sample may be carry-over from other donors' samples.

Here the CDR3 reads CASSQVFPPSSGSKGEQFF. In nucleotides, the CDR3 is TGCGCCAGCAGCCAAGTATTCCCTCCAAGTAGCGGGAGTAAAGGTGAGCAGTTCTTC. The chain is built from TRBV4-1 and TRBJ2-1; 9 nucleotides line up with TRBD2. The germline V gene encodes CDR1 MGHRA and CDR2 YSYEKL. With 1 base clipped from V and 9 bases from J, the junction kept 19 bases outside the gene matches. The CDR3 sequence is 19 residues long.

Only a few counts were recorded for this clone. V gene TRBV29-1 combines with J gene TRBJ1-2; 9 positions match TRBD1. Trimming at V came to 5 bases and at J to 8 bases, leaving 6 bases not matched to a gene. The CDR3 loop spans 12 amino acids. In germline, CDR1 is SQVTM, CDR2 ANQGSEA. Here the CDR3 DNA reads TGCAGCGTTCACAGGGGGCTAGAGGGCTACACCTTC. This codes for CSVHRGLEGYTF.

The V call is TRBV25-1, the J call TRBJ2-1; TRBD2 agrees at 14 bases. The CDR3 is 18 residues long. Germline V lookup: CDR1 MGHDK, CDR2 SYGVNS. Germline trimming cut 3 bases from V and 7 bases from J; bases unmatched to any gene: 11. The DNA of the CDR3 is TGTGCCAGCAGTGAGACTAGCGGGAGGGCTTTCAGGGGGAATGAGCAGTTCTTC. Its translation is CASSETSGRAFRGNEQFF.

This clone was picked up one time. The genes are TRBV2 and TRBJ1-5, with D unclear. This CDR3 spans 15 amino acids. In germline, CDR1 is SNHLY, CDR2 FYNNEI. Deletions cut 1 base from V and 1 base from J, with 8 bases between. For the CDR3, the DNA is TGTGCCAGCAGTGAAGTAGGGCGGAGCAATCAGCCCCAGCATTTT. Translation: CASSEVGRSNQPQHF.

The chain has TRBV19 and TRBJ1-5, with a weak D call TRBD1 (5 bases). Trimming took off 3 bases at V and 10 bases at J, with 13 bases between the two ends. The CDR3 loop spans 13 amino acids. CDR1 and CDR2 (germline): LNHDA, SQIVND (reference sequence). The CDR3 loop reads CASSMGRGIPQHF. The DNA for the CDR3 is TGTGCCAGTAGTATGGGGCGTGGGATCCCCCAGCATTTT.

The count of this clone is one. The CDR3 loop is CASSLGTATEAFF. The CDR3 bases are TGTGCCAGCAGCTTAGGAACAGCTACTGAAGCTTTCTTT. V is TRBV7-9 and J is TRBJ1-1; D unresolved. The CDR3 is made up of 13 amino acids. Between the trimmed V and J ends, which lost 1 base and 5 bases, there was a span of 8 bases. Germline CDR1 reads SEHNR; CDR2 reads FQNEAQ (reference sequence).

In its sample, this clone was seen once. V usage is TRBV9 and J usage is TRBJ1-6; no clear D. Germline lookup yields CDR1 SGDLS and CDR2 YYNGEE. V lost 3 bases to trimming and J lost 0 bases, with 7 bases between them. This CDR3 has 15 amino acids. In DNA form, the CDR3 reads TGTGCCAGCAGCGCGGGTCCCTCCTATAATTCACCCCTCCACTTT. It is translated as CASSAGPSYNSPLHF. Complete variable domain (other parts from reference TRBV9 and TRBJ1-6): DSGVTQTPKHLITATGQRVTLRCSPRSGDLSVYWYQQSLDQGLQFLIQYYNGEERAKGNILERFSAQQFPDLHSELNLSSLELGDSALYFCASSAGPSYNSPLHFGNGTRLTVT.

The gene calls are TRBV7-9 and TRBJ1-4, with a tentative D call TRBD1 (5 bases). There are 14 residues in the CDR3. Trimming pared 5 bases from V and 8 bases from J, leaving 15 bases between. CDR1 and CDR2 (germline): SEHNR, FQNEAQ (reference sequence). The CDR3 DNA reads as TGTGCCAGCAGCCCTCCAGGGCAGGAAGAAAAACTGTTTTTT. It is translated as CASSPPGQEEKLFF.

V gene TRBV19 combines with J gene TRBJ2-3; 9 bases are shared with TRBD2. CDR3 length: 16 residues. V lost 6 bases, J lost 3 bases, and 10 bases stayed unmatched. CDR1 is LNHDA and CDR2 is SQIVND in the germline V gene (reference sequence). CDR3 DNA: TGTGCCAGTAGAACCCATAGCGGGAGTGGGACAGATACGCAGTATTTT. Translation gives CASRTHSGSGTDTQYF.

The chain employs TRBV19 and TRBJ1-2; D unclear. V lost 3 bases, J lost 6 bases, and 17 bases lay in between. The V gene's germline CDR1 is LNHDA and CDR2 SQIVND (reference sequence). The CDR3 has 15 amino acids. This CDR3 is CASSIVGSEKNGYTF. The CDR3 region has the DNA TGTGCCAGTAGTATCGTTGGTTCGGAGAAGAATGGCTACACCTTC. Drawing the rest from reference TRBV19 and TRBJ1-2, the complete variable domain is DGGITQSPKYLFRKEGQNVTLSCEQNLNHDAMYWYRQDPGQGLRLIYYSQIVNDFQKGDIAEGYSVSREKKESFPLTVTSAQKNPTAFYLCASSIVGSEKNGYTFGSGTRLTVV.